This TCR beta chain was identified in a study of Graves' ophthalmopathy and Graves' hyperthyroidism. This clonotype appeared many times. Its matching antigen is unknown. From RNA, the CDR3 regions of TCR beta chains were amplified and sequenced. The authors performed first-round RT-PCR with HTBI primers and then a second-round multiplex PCR. One entry per CDR3 protein, called by TCRdb with MiXCR from the multiplex PCR reads. The table records about 210,000 distinct CDR3 sequences, just under 30% of them present only once. This CDR3 contains 11 residues. Trimming removed 7 bases at V and 2 bases at J, with 6 bases between. Germline values: CDR1 MNHNS, CDR2 SASEGT. Study-wide results and limits: Ophthalmopathy progression was predicted with under 71% sensitivity and around 78% specificity. Most clonotypes expanded in thyroid above 0.001 frequency were present in blood too.

This chain connects TRBV6-1 to TRBJ2-7, with D uncertain. This clonotype was obtained from a man aged 50 or older with Graves' ophthalmopathy. Sequenced: peripheral blood. The CDR3 region has the DNA TGTGCCAGCACCTCAACCTACGAGCAGTACTTC. As protein: CASTSTYEQYF.